The T cell receptor beta chain under discussion was sequenced for a study of T cell repertoires in cytomegalovirus infection. Study context: Well-studied HLA-B-restricted epitopes and recently identified HLA-C-restricted epitopes of CMV were both used in the study.

TCRdb reprocessed the reads with MiXCR, giving one entry per CDR3 protein. The top ten clones hold about an eighth of a sample with 750,000 to 900,000 distinct CDR3 sequences, about 29% of them seen once. CDR3 size: 16 residues. Germline V gives CDR1 WNHNN, CDR2 SYGVQD (reference sequence). The germline V and J ends were trimmed by 6 bases and 0 bases, with 18 bases remaining between them. This clonotype was observed a few times. Its target is not known. This receptor was identified in a human donor in good health (CMV status not recorded). Some clones in this sample may be carry-over from other donors' samples. The starting material was cultured CD8+ T cells from PBMCs, obtained from culture after CMV antigen stimulation. J is TRBJ2-7 and V is TRBV10-1; D is perhaps TRBD1 or TRBD2 (5 bases each). The CDR3 nucleotides read TGCGCCAGCAGCCCAGTCCGGGCAGGGACCTCCTACGAGCAGTACTTC. Translating gives CASSPVRAGTSYEQYF.